This T cell receptor beta chain was recovered during a study of CD8+ T cells in alopecia areata. Study-wide background: Tofacitinib dosing lasted 6 to 18 months, which was then followed by 6 months off drug.

V trimming: 4 bases; J trimming: 4 bases; junction bases outside the gene matches: 8. The CDR3 loop spans 15 amino acids. Germline CDR1 and CDR2: SGHAT and FQDESV (reference sequence). Sequencing relied on a cDNA template that was reverse transcribed from extracted RNA. The method was immunoSEQ multiplex PCR; TCRdb's version includes in-frame clones alone and lacks a portion of them. The sample lists about 200,000 clones, around 62% occurring once. Regarding this clone: Its target is unknown.

Study-wide findings and caveats: An increase in clonality over normal scalp was evident in lesional scalp, especially alopecia totalis/universalis. Clarity of TCR sharing across patients fell short of that in mice, possibly HLA-related.

Sampling of alopecia areata patients yielded lesional scalp punch biopsies as well as peripheral blood. The input for sequencing was CD4+ T cells sorted from blood, taken at week 0. The chain uses TRBV11-1 and TRBJ2-7, with 9 nucleotides matching TRBD1. The sequence came from a human donor with alopecia areata. CDR3 coding DNA: TGTGCCAGCAGCTCAATACCGGGACAGGGTTACGAGCAGTACTTC. This translates into CASSSIPGQGYEQYF.